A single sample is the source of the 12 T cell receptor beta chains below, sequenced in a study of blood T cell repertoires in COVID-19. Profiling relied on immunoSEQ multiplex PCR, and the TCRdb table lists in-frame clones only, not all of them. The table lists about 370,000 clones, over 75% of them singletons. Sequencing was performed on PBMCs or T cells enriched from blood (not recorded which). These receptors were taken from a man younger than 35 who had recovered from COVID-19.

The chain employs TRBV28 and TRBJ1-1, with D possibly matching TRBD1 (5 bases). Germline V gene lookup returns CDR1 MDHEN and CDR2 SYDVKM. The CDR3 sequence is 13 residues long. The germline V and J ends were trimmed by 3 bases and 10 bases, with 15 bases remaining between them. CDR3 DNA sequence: TGTGCCAGCAGTTTTTTTTCGGGGCGGGGAGCTTTCTTT. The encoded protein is CASSFFSGRGAFF. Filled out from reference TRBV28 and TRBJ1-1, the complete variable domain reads DVKVTQSSRYLVKRTGEKVFLECVQDMDHENMFWYRQDPGLGLRLIYFSYDVKMKEKGDIPEGYSVSREKKERFSLILESASTNQTSMYLCASSFFSGRGAFFGQGTRLTVV.

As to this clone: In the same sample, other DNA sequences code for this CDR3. CDR3 nucleotides: TGTGCCAGCAGCCAAGGAGGAAACACCGGGGAGCTGTTTTTT. Protein sequence: CASSQGGNTGELFF. The chain uses TRBV3-1 (or the pseudogene TRBV3-2) and TRBJ2-2; D unclear. Germline V CDR1 and CDR2: LGHDT, YNNKEL (reference sequence). CDR3 length: 14 amino acids. V was shortened by 1 base and J by 2 bases, with 5 bases between the two germline ends.

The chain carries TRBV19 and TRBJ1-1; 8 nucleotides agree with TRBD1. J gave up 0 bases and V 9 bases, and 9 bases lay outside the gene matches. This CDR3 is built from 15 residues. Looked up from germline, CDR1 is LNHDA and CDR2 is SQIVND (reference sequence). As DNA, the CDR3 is TGTGCCAGCCAGGGACAGGCCCTCATGAACACTGAAGCTTTCTTT. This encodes CASQGQALMNTEAFF.

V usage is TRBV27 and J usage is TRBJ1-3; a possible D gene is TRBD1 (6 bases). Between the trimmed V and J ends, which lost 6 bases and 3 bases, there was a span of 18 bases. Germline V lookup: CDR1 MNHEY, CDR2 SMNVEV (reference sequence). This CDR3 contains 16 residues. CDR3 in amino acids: CASRPRYREGGNTIYF. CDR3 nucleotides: TGTGCCAGCAGGCCCAGATACAGGGAAGGTGGAAACACCATATATTTT.

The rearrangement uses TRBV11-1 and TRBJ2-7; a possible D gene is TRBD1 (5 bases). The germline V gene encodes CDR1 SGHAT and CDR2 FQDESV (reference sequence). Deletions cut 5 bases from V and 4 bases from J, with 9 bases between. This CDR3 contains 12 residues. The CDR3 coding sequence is TGTGCCAGCAGCAAGACAGTTTACGAGCAGTACTTC. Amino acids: CASSKTVYEQYF.

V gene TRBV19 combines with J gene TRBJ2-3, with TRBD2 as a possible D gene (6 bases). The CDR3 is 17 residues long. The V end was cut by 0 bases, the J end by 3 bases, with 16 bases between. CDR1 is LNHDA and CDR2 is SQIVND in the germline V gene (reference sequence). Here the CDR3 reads CASSIDLSGEVTDTQYF. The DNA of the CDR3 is TGTGCCAGTAGTATAGATCTATCGGGGGAGGTGACAGATACGCAGTATTTT.

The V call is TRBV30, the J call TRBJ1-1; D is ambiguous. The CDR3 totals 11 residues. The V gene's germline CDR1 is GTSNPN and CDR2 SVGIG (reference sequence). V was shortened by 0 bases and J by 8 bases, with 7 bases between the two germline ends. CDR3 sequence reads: CAWSVWLEAFF. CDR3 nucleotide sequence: TGTGCCTGGAGTGTGTGGCTGGAAGCTTTCTTT. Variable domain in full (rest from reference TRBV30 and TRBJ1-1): SQTIHQWPATLVQPVGSPLSLECTVEGTSNPNLYWYRQAAGRGLQLLFYSVGIGQISSEVPQNLSASRPQDRQFILSSKKLLLSDSGFYLCAWSVWLEAFFGQGTRLTVV.

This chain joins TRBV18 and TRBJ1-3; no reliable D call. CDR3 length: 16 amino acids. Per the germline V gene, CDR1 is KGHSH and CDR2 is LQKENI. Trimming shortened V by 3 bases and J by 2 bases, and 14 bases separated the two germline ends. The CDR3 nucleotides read TGTGCCAGCTCACCCGGAGTATCGGGGACTGGAAACACCATATATTTT. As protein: CASSPGVSGTGNTIYF.

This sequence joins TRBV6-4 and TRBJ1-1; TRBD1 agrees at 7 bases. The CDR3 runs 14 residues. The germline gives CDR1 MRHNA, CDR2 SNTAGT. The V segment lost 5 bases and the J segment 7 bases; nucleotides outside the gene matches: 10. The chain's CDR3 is CASSLRGGSGEAFF. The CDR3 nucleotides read TGTGCCAGCAGTTTAAGAGGGGGCTCTGGTGAAGCTTTCTTT.

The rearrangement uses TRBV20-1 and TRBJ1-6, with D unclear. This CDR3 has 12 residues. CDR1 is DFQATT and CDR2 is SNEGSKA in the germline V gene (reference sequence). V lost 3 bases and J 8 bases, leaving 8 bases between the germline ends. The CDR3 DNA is TGCAGTGCTAGTAAGAGGGATTCACCCCTCCACTTT. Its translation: CSASKRDSPLHF.

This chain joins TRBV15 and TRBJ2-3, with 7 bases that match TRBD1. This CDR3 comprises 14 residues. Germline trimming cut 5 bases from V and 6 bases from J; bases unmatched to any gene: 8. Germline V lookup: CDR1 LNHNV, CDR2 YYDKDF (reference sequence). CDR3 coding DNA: TGTGCCACCAGCCCAAAGGGGGCAATCGATACGCAGTATTTT. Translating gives CATSPKGAIDTQYF.

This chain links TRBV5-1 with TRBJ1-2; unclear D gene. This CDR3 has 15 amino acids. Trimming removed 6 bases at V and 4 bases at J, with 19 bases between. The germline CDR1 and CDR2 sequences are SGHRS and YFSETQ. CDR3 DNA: TGCGCCAGCAATCTGGGCGGACTCTACTCCTATGGCTACACCTTC. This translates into CASNLGGLYSYGYTF.